The rows below give T cell receptor beta chains drawn from one sample of a study of T cells after yellow fever vaccination. MiXCR, run by TCRdb on the 5' RACE reads, gives a single entry per CDR3 protein. The sample shows approximately 300,000 distinct CDR3 sequences, approximately 11% of them seen only once. The starting material was CD4+ T cells sorted from PBMCs, obtained 45 days after the yellow fever booster vaccination. These receptors were collected from a man between 18 and 29 years old who received the YFV17D yellow fever vaccine. CDR3s include the opening cysteine and the closing phenylalanine or tryptophan. Fields, in order: V gene, D gene, J gene, clone size, CDR3 DNA, CDR3 protein. A D gene is named only where the DNA matches it firmly. Some rows have no size entry. The others give once, few or many, or a class for an expanded clone.

>TRBV7-2|-|TRBJ2-1|few
TGTGCCAGCAGCTTAGAGGGGCGCTCCTACAATGAGCAGTTCTTC
CASSLEGRSYNEQFF
>TRBV6-2/TRBV6-3|-|TRBJ2-6|many
TGTGCCAGCACTAGAGCCCCCTCTGGGGCCAACGTCCTGACTTTC
CASTRAPSGANVLTF
>TRBV6-5|-|TRBJ1-2|-
TGTGCCAGCACCGACAGCAACTCCAACTATGGCTACACCTTC
CASTDSNSNYGYTF
>TRBV7-9|TRBD1|TRBJ1-6|few
TGTGCCAGCAGCCGGGACAGGGTGGTATCACCCCTCCACTTT
CASSRDRVVSPLHF
>TRBV7-3|-|TRBJ1-6|-
TGTGCCAGCAGCTGGAGGTGGGATTCACCCCTCCACTTT
CASSWRWDSPLHF
>TRBV4-3|-|TRBJ2-2|-
TGCGCCAGCAGCCAAGATAGTTACACCGGGGAGCTGTTTTTT
CASSQDSYTGELFF
>TRBV20-1|TRBD1|TRBJ2-5|-
TGCAGTGCTGCCCACGCGACAGGGGGGGCAGAGACCCAGTACTTC
CSAAHATGGAETQYF
>TRBV27|TRBD2|TRBJ2-1|many
TGTGCCAGCTGTACTCGGGGGGATGAGCAGTTCTTC
CASCTRGDEQFF
>TRBV12-3/TRBV12-4|-|TRBJ2-1|-
TGTGCCAGCAGTTTGCGACTGTGGGCTAGCTCCTACAATGAGCAGTTCTTC
CASSLRLWASSYNEQFF
>TRBV7-8|-|TRBJ1-1|-
TGTGCCAGCAGCCGTGATGGGCACACTGAAGCTTTCTTT
CASSRDGHTEAFF
>TRBV4-1|-|TRBJ1-1|few
TGCGCCAGCAGCCAAGGACCAAGGGGTCGGCAAGAGAACACTGAAGCTTTCTTT
CASSQGPRGRQENTEAFF
>TRBV20-1|-|TRBJ1-2|-
TGCAGTGCTAGCAGGGAAAGAGTGGATGGCTACACCTTC
CSASRERVDGYTF
>TRBV12-3/TRBV12-4|-|TRBJ1-1|few
TGTGCCAGCAGTTTAATGTCCCAGGGGAACACTGAAGCTTTCTTT
CASSLMSQGNTEAFF
>TRBV20-1|-|TRBJ2-7|-
TGCAGTGCTAGAATGCGGACTCTCGGCGAGCAGTACTTC
CSARMRTLGEQYF
>TRBV4-1|-|TRBJ1-5|-
TGCGCCAGCAGCCAAGTGGTGGATAGCAATCAGCCCCAGCATTTT
CASSQVVDSNQPQHF
>TRBV14|-|TRBJ1-1|-
TGTGCCAGCAGCCAAGTAGGGATCGGCACTGAAGCTTTCTTT
CASSQVGIGTEAFF
>TRBV3-1|-|TRBJ1-3|few
TGTGCCAGCGCGGTCCAGGGTGGAAACACCATATATTTT
CASAVQGGNTIYF